The 2 T cell receptor beta chains listed next were all sequenced from one sample in a study of blood T cell repertoires in COVID-19. The table came from immunoSEQ multiplex PCR; TCRdb's copy has only in-frame clones and leaves some out. Of roughly 120,000 clones in the sample, just over 70% were seen once. The sequenced sample was peripheral blood. These receptors all stem from a human donor with acute or convalescent COVID-19. The donor label of this sample is uncertain.

The chain has TRBV5-1 and TRBJ2-7; 8 positions agree with TRBD1. The V and J ends lost 4 bases and 2 bases, in that order; junction bases with no gene match: 5. Germline CDR1 is SGHRS and CDR2 is YFSETQ. This CDR3 region has 14 residues. CDR3 sequence: CASSPTGAPYEQYF. In nucleotides, the CDR3 is TGCGCCAGCAGCCCGACAGGGGCCCCCTACGAGCAGTACTTC. Full variable domain (outside the CDR3, taken from reference TRBV5-1 and TRBJ2-7): KAGVTQTPRYLIKTRGQQVTLSCSPISGHRSVSWYQQTPGQGLQFLFEYFSETQRNKGNFPGRFSGRQFSNSRSEMNVSTLELGDSALYLCASSPTGAPYEQYFGPGTRLTVT.

This clone was observed a handful of times. This sequence joins TRBV6-5 and TRBJ2-1, with D possibly TRBD1 on 5 matching bases. Trimming shortened V by 4 bases and J by 1 base, and 14 bases separated the two germline ends. Germline V gives CDR1 MNHEY, CDR2 SVGAGI. CDR3 length: 16 residues. The CDR3 region is CASSWGLLWSYNEQFF. The DNA of the CDR3 is TGTGCCAGCAGTTGGGGCCTACTTTGGTCCTACAATGAGCAGTTCTTC.